These T cell receptor beta chains were read from a single sample in a study of long-term antiretroviral therapy in people with HIV. Assay: immunoSEQ multiplex PCR; the TCRdb copy retains only in-frame clones and omits some. This table holds 21,000 or so clones, roughly 84% found once. The sample consisted of unsorted PBMCs, taken at the start of antiretroviral therapy. Receptors were obtained from a man aged 50-60 years with HIV. The CDR3 runs from the conserved cysteine through the conserved F or W. Each record gives: J gene, clone size, V gene, D gene, CDR3 length, CDR3 DNA, CDR3 protein. The D gene is left open where the match is weak. For some rows the clone size is stated as once, few or many, or as a class when expanded; others skip it.

j_gene: TRBJ2-7
abundance: -
v_gene: TRBV5-4
d_gene: -
len: 13
CDR3nt: TGTGCCAGCGGGACTTTCCCCACCTACGAGCAGTACTTC
CDR3aa: CASGTFPTYEQYF

j_gene: TRBJ2-3
abundance: -
v_gene: TRBV5-1
d_gene: -
len: 18
CDR3nt: TGCGCCAGCAGCTTGGTTCCCCTTACTCGGGGAGACACAGATACGCAGTATTTT
CDR3aa: CASSLVPLTRGDTDTQYF

j_gene: TRBJ2-5
abundance: -
v_gene: TRBV30
d_gene: TRBD1
len: 15
CDR3nt: TGTGCCTGGAGTGTACATAAAGGGGGCGTAGAGACCCAGTACTTC
CDR3aa: CAWSVHKGGVETQYF

j_gene: TRBJ1-5
abundance: few
v_gene: TRBV7-9
d_gene: -
len: 17
CDR3nt: TGTGCCAGCAGCTTATCGACAGCCAGCTATAGCAATCAGCCCCAGCATTTT
CDR3aa: CASSLSTASYSNQPQHF

j_gene: TRBJ2-7
abundance: once
v_gene: TRBV9
d_gene: -
len: 14
CDR3nt: TGTGCCAGCAGCGTTTGGCGGCCCCACCACGAGCAGTACTTC
CDR3aa: CASSVWRPHHEQYF

j_gene: TRBJ1-3
abundance: -
v_gene: TRBV2
d_gene: TRBD1
len: 15
CDR3nt: TGTGCCAGCAGGGTCGACAGGGCCTCTGGAAACACCATATATTTT
CDR3aa: CASRVDRASGNTIYF

j_gene: TRBJ1-1
abundance: -
v_gene: TRBV10-3
d_gene: -
len: 12
CDR3nt: TGTGCCATCAGTGCTCGGAACACTGAAGCTTTCTTT
CDR3aa: CAISARNTEAFF

j_gene: TRBJ2-1
abundance: -
v_gene: TRBV6-6
d_gene: TRBD1
len: 14
CDR3nt: TGTGCCAGCAGTCGAGGACAGGTCACAGGTGAGCAGTTCTTC
CDR3aa: CASSRGQVTGEQFF

j_gene: TRBJ1-5
abundance: few
v_gene: TRBV4-1
d_gene: -
len: 15
CDR3nt: TGCGCCAGCAGCCAAGAGGGGTATAGCAATCAGCCCCAGCATTTT
CDR3aa: CASSQEGYSNQPQHF

j_gene: TRBJ2-1
abundance: -
v_gene: TRBV7-9
d_gene: -
len: 11
CDR3nt: TGTGCCAGCAGTCCCCAGGGTGAGCAGTTCTTC
CDR3aa: CASSPQGEQFF

j_gene: TRBJ2-5
abundance: -
v_gene: TRBV6-1
d_gene: -
len: 15
CDR3nt: TGTGCCAGCAGGAGGGGTTGGGGCAGGGCAAAGACCCAGTACTTC
CDR3aa: CASRRGWGRAKTQYF